This T cell receptor (beta chain) derives from a study of T-cell memory formation after mild COVID-19. Study background: Among the donors, TCR clusters were largely specific to each donor. General study findings and limits: Contracting clones, day 15 to 85, had balanced CD4/CD8, and later expanders favored CD4+. Second-wave clones reaching peak frequency on day 37 lacked confirmed SARS-CoV-2 specificity.

Details on this clonotype: The antigen remains undetermined.

V lost 2 bases to trimming and J lost 5 bases; unmatched junction nucleotides: 8. The CDR3 length is 16 residues. The V gene's germline CDR1 is SNHLY and CDR2 FYNNEI. 5'RACE primed from the constant segment yielded TCR alpha and TCR beta cDNA libraries bearing sample barcodes and UMIs. TCRdb redid the calling of the 5' RACE reads with MiXCR, one entry per CDR3 protein. The table has some 450,000 distinct CDR3 sequences, about 20% seen once. The chain combines TRBV2 with TRBJ2-1; 8 bases fit TRBD2. This clonotype was obtained from a young man who had mild COVID-19 (a few samples of this study predate the infection). Cell type and time point are not known. The sequenced sample was PBMCs or a T cell subset sorted from them (not recorded which). CDR3 amino acids: CASSEYLTSVNNEQFF. The DNA for the CDR3 is TGTGCCAGCAGTGAATATTTGACTAGCGTAAACAATGAGCAGTTCTTC. The variable domain in full, completed from reference TRBV2 and TRBJ2-1, reads EPEVTQTPSHQVTQMGQEVILRCVPISNHLYFYWYRQILGQKVEFLVSFYNNEISEKSEIFDDQFSVERPDGSNFTLKIRSTKLEDSAMYFCASSEYLTSVNNEQFFGPGTRLTVL.